Following are 5 T cell receptor beta chains from one sample sequenced in a study of PD-1 blockade in classical Hodgkin lymphoma. Time point here: newly diagnosed, previously untreated cHL patient sample. Measured with immunoSEQ multiplex PCR; TCRdb has only the in-frame clones, and not every one. The repertoire holds around 50,000 clones, with approximately 90% as singletons. Sequencing used peripheral blood mononuclear cells (PBMCs). These receptor sequences come from a human donor with classical Hodgkin lymphoma.

The genes are TRBV11-2 and TRBJ1-1; D ambiguous. This CDR3 has 17 amino acids. The germline gives CDR1 SGHAT, CDR2 FQNNGV. Trimming pared 5 bases from V and 2 bases from J, leaving 21 bases between. The CDR3 reads CASSDARANWGNTEAFF. The CDR3 DNA reads TGTGCCAGCAGCGACGCTAGGGCGAACTGGGGAAACACTGAAGCTTTCTTT.

The chain recombines TRBV7-3 with TRBJ2-1, with 7 bases lining up with TRBD1. Per germline, CDR1 SGHTA and CDR2 FQGTGA. The CDR3 covers 16 residues. V dropped 1 base and J dropped 9; count of bases not matched to a gene: 12. CDR3 sequence: CASSLRGTDSHREQFF. For the CDR3, the DNA is TGTGCCAGCAGCTTAAGAGGGACAGACTCTCACCGTGAGCAGTTCTTC.

This chain links TRBV28 with TRBJ2-3; 13 nucleotides align to TRBD2. The CDR3 covers 18 residues. Germline CDR1 and CDR2: MDHEN and SYDVKM. After removal of 5 bases from V and 4 bases from J, the junction contained 12 bases not matched to a gene. The CDR3 coding sequence is TGTGCCAGCAGTCTCCTCATTGGACTAGCGGGAGCTGCAGATACGCAGTATTTT. Amino acid sequence: CASSLLIGLAGAADTQYF.

The chain has TRBV19 and TRBJ2-5; D may be TRBD2 (6 bases). The CDR3 spans 13 residues. The germline V and J ends were trimmed by 6 bases and 6 bases, with 14 bases remaining between them. Germline V CDR1 and CDR2: LNHDA, SQIVND (reference sequence). DNA for the CDR3: TGTGCCAGTAGGGTTGCGGGGACTCAGACCCAGTACTTC. Its translation: CASRVAGTQTQYF.

The V call is TRBV5-8, the J call TRBJ1-1; D possibly corresponds to TRBD1 (5 bases). Germline V gives CDR1 SGHTS, CDR2 YDEGEE. The CDR3 extends over 13 amino acids. The V gene lost 4 bases and the J gene lost 4 bases, with 11 bases spanning the gap. CDR3 DNA: TGTGCCAGCAGCCTAGACAGAGGCACTGAAGCTTTCTTT. Translating gives CASSLDRGTEAFF.